Listed below are T cell receptor beta chains from one sample, sequenced in a study of regulatory T cells in long-lasting Graves disease. MiXCR, run by TCRdb on the multiplex PCR reads, gives a single entry per CDR3 protein. Of 450,000 or so distinct CDR3 sequences in the sample, around 21% were seen once. The sample in question was peripheral blood mononuclear cells (PBMCs), obtained when the disease was refractory, from a patient treated with antithyroid drugs. These receptors were obtained from a female donor with Graves disease. CDR3s include the opening cysteine and the closing phenylalanine or tryptophan. A D gene is named only where the DNA matches it firmly. The size field is filled for only some rows; it gives once, few, many or a size class.

d_call j_call v_call clone_size cdr3_aa cdr3_nt
NA TRBJ1-3 TRBV28 many CASRKSSGNTIYF TGTGCCAGCAGAAAGAGCTCTGGAAACACCATATATTTT
TRBD1 TRBJ1-1 TRBV6-6 NA CASSYSGRGDAEAFF TGTGCCAGCAGTTACTCGGGCAGGGGGGACGCTGAAGCTTTCTTT
NA TRBJ1-2 TRBV12-3/TRBV12-4 many CASTNVGDPYGYTF TGTGCCAGCACCAACGTAGGGGACCCCTATGGCTACACCTTC
NA TRBJ2-5 TRBV20-1 many CSASGGVWQETQYF TGCAGTGCCAGCGGCGGGGTGTGGCAAGAGACCCAGTACTTC
NA TRBJ1-2 TRBV11-2 NA CASSSVKYGGTYRGYTF TGTGCCAGCAGCTCGGTTAAGTACGGGGGCACGTATCGAGGCTACACCTTC
TRBD1 TRBJ1-5 TRBV28 many CASSQRDRGWHQPQHF TGTGCCAGCAGTCAAAGGGACAGGGGTTGGCATCAGCCCCAGCATTTT
NA TRBJ2-5 TRBV3-1 many CASSQVVLSETQYF TGTGCCAGCAGCCAAGTCGTCCTCTCAGAGACCCAGTACTTC
TRBD1 TRBJ1-1 TRBV19 NA CASSLGQGRSLAEAFF TGTGCCAGTAGCCTCGGACAGGGAAGATCCCTCGCTGAAGCTTTCTTT
NA TRBJ2-6 TRBV6-1 many CASSLTLTGANVLTF TGTGCCAGCAGCCTTACATTGACTGGGGCCAACGTCCTGACTTTC
NA TRBJ2-1 TRBV6-1 NA CASSQGGNEQFF TGTGCCAGCAGTCAAGGGGGGAATGAGCAGTTCTTC